The clone carrying this T cell receptor (beta chain) came up a few times. What it binds is unknown. This sample is part of a study of beta chain features in type 1 diabetes. Study in general: Sorted cells from all samples, numbering approximately 100 million, were examined. Overall study results and limits: Amplification by PCR could prefer shorter templates, with the same effect in patients and controls. Researchers could not determine here whether HLA type influences TCRB rearrangement.

cDNA synthesis used the whole RNA isolate, giving expressed TCRB sequences. Here immunoSEQ multiplex PCR was the method, and the copy in TCRdb shows in-frame clones only, minus some. The data show some 410,000 clones, with about an eighth seen just once and less than 0.06% held by the top ten. Germline assignment: CDR1 MDHEN and CDR2 SYDVKM. Trimming removed 10 bases from V and 0 bases from J, with 21 bases in between. The CDR3 has 16 residues. Sorting gave populations that all exceeded 95% purity. Sample: naive CD4+ T cells from blood. The clonotype was recovered from a woman aged 18-30 years in good health. This chain joins TRBV28 and TRBJ1-1; tentative D call: TRBD1 (5 bases). CDR3 protein: CAIVSGRWGMNTEAFF. CDR3 in DNA: TGTGCCATTGTGTCAGGGAGATGGGGTATGAACACTGAAGCTTTCTTT.